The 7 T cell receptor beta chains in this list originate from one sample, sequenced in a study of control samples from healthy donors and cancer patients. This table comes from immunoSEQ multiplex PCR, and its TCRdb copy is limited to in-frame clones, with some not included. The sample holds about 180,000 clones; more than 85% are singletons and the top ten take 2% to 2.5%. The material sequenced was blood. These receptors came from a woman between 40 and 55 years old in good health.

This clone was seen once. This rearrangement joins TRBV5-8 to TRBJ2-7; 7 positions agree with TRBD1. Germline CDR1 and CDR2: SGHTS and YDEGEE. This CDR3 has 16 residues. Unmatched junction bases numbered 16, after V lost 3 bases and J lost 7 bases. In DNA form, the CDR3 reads TGTGCCAGCAGCTGGAATAAAGGGGGCGCCCCGGGAGAGCAGTACTTC. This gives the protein CASSWNKGGAPGEQYF.

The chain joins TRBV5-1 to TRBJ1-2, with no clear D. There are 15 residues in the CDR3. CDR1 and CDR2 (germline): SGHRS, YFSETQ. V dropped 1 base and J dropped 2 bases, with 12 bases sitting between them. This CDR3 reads CASSLLGRQNYGYTF. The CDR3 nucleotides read TGCGCCAGCAGCTTGTTGGGCCGGCAGAACTATGGCTACACCTTC.

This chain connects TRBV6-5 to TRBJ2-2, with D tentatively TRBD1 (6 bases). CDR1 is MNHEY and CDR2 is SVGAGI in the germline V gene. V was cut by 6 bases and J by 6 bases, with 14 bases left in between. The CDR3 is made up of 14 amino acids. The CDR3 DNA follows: TGTGCCAGCAGAGGGACATCCATGGCCGGGGAGCTGTTTTTT. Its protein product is CASRGTSMAGELFF.

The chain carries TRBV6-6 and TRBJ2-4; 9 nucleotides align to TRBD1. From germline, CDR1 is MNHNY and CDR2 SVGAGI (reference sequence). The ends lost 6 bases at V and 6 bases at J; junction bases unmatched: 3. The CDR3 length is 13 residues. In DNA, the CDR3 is TGTGCCAGCAGAGACAGGGGGGTAAACATTCAGTACTTC. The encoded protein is CASRDRGVNIQYF.

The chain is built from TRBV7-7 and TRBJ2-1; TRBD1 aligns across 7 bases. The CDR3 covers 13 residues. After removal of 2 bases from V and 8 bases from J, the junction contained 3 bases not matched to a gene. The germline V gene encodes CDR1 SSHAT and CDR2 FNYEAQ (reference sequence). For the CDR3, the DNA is TGTGCCAGCAGCTTAAGGGGGCCAGATGAGCAGTTCTTC. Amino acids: CASSLRGPDEQFF.

The CDR3 DNA follows: TGCGCCAGCAGCGCAAAATTAGATCAGGGTTCCCTGAACACTGAAGCTTTCTTT. Protein product: CASSAKLDQGSLNTEAFF. This sequence joins TRBV5-1 and TRBJ1-1, with a tentative D call TRBD1 (5 bases). The CDR3 covers 18 residues. Between the trimmed V and J ends, which lost 4 bases and 0 bases, there was a span of 22 bases. CDR1 is SGHRS, CDR2 YFSETQ, per germline.

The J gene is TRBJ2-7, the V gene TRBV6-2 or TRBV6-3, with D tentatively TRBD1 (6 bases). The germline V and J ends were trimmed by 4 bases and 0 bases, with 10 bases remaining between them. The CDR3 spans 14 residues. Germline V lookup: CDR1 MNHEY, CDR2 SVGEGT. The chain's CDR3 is CASSFGQSSYEQYF. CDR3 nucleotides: TGTGCCAGCAGTTTTGGACAGAGCTCCTACGAGCAGTACTTC.